The 26 T cell receptor beta chains presented below share a single source sample, sequenced in a study of shared clonotypes between healthy human individuals. TCRdb keeps only in-frame clones here, not all; method: immunoSEQ multiplex PCR. Of about 470,000 clones in the sample, roughly three quarters were seen once. Sequences were obtained from PBMCs. The receptors derive from a woman in her 40s in good health. Some clones in this sample may be carry-over from other donors' samples.

This chain uses TRBV5-1 with TRBJ1-1; 9 bases agree with TRBD1. J gave up 1 base and V 1 base, and 5 bases lay outside the gene matches. CDR3 length: 16 amino acids. The germline CDR1 and CDR2 sequences are SGHRS and YFSETQ. This CDR3 reads CASSLLQGAANTEAFF. The CDR3 DNA sequence: TGCGCCAGCAGCTTGCTACAGGGGGCCGCGAACACTGAAGCTTTCTTT.

About this clone: Other nucleotide sequences from this sample produce the same CDR3. The chain employs TRBV18 and TRBJ2-7, with 12 nucleotides matching TRBD1. The germline CDR1 and CDR2 sequences are KGHSH and LQKENI. This CDR3 spans 15 amino acids. Germline trimming cut 3 bases from V and 1 base from J; bases unmatched to any gene: 1. Here the CDR3 reads CASSPGQGASYEQYF. The CDR3 DNA reads as TGTGCCAGCTCACCGGGACAGGGGGCATCCTACGAGCAGTACTTC.

This clone was observed a few times. This rearrangement joins TRBV1 to TRBJ2-6; TRBD2 is the table's D call, not checked against the DNA. TRBV1 is given as a pseudogene. The CDR3 sequence is 17 residues long. CDR3 residues: CTSRRGAGSSGANVLTF. CDR3 in DNA: TGCACCAGCAGACGGGGAGCGGGGAGCTCTGGGGCCAACGTCCTGACTTTC.

Remarks on this clone: This sample also contains other DNA sequences that code for the same CDR3. The chain couples TRBV5-1 to TRBJ2-3; D remains ambiguous. Trimming shortened V by 0 bases and J by 0 bases, and 8 bases separated the two germline ends. CDR1 and CDR2 from the germline V gene are SGHRS and YFSETQ. The CDR3 runs to 15 residues. CDR3 region: CASSLESPSTDTQYF. DNA of the CDR3: TGCGCCAGCAGCTTGGAAAGTCCTAGCACAGATACGCAGTATTTT.

J is TRBJ2-1 and V is TRBV5-1; TRBD2 aligns across 7 bases. The CDR3 totals 14 residues. V lost 2 bases, J lost 2 bases, and 1 base stayed unmatched. The germline V gene encodes CDR1 SGHRS and CDR2 YFSETQ. CDR3 loop: CASSLSGTYNEQFF. In DNA, the CDR3 is TGCGCCAGCAGCTTAAGCGGGACCTACAATGAGCAGTTCTTC.

This rearrangement joins TRBV5-1 to TRBJ2-3, with 10 bases fitting TRBD2. The CDR3 covers 16 residues. Unmatched junction bases numbered 9, after V lost 4 bases and J lost 4 bases. CDR1 is SGHRS, CDR2 YFSETQ, per germline. CDR3 residues: CASSQRPSGSADTQYF. The CDR3 DNA follows: TGCGCCAGCAGCCAGAGGCCTAGCGGGAGTGCAGATACGCAGTATTTT.

The CDR3 region is CASRRQDGVSYEQYF. The DNA for the CDR3 is TGTGCCAGCAGGCGACAGGACGGGGTCTCCTACGAGCAGTACTTC. The gene calls are TRBV28 and TRBJ2-7; weak D call: TRBD1 (6 bases). The CDR3 extends over 15 amino acids. V lost 6 bases to trimming and J lost 0 bases, with 15 bases between them. Germline V gene data show CDR1 as MDHEN and CDR2 as SYDVKM.

The gene calls are TRBV2 and TRBJ1-2; tentatively, D is TRBD1 (6 bases). With 2 bases removed from V and 4 bases from J, the gap between germline ends came to 11 bases. The V gene's germline CDR1 is SNHLY and CDR2 FYNNEI. CDR3 length: 14 residues. CDR3 coding DNA: TGTGCCAGCAGTGAACAGGGGACATCCTATGGCTACACCTTC. It is translated as CASSEQGTSYGYTF.

V usage is TRBV7-9 and J usage is TRBJ2-1; no definite D call. CDR3 length equals 16 residues. CDR1 is SEHNR, CDR2 FQNEAQ, per germline (reference sequence). Deletions cut 7 bases from V and 0 bases from J, with 16 bases between. The CDR3 DNA sequence: TGTGCCAGCAACCTCATTGTTTTGGGCTCCTACAATGAGCAGTTCTTC. It yields the protein CASNLIVLGSYNEQFF.

There are a few counts of this clone. The CDR3 DNA reads TGTGCCAGCAGACGAATTACAGGGGGACGGAACACTGAAGCTTTCTTT. Translated, it gives CASRRITGGRNTEAFF. The chain couples TRBV27 to TRBJ1-1, with TRBD1 identical over 8 bases. CDR1 is MNHEY, CDR2 SMNVEV, per germline (reference sequence). The CDR3 is made up of 16 amino acids. J was trimmed by 1 base and V by 6 bases; bases with no gene match: 10.

This clone has a count of ten or more. The chain recombines TRBV6-5 with TRBJ1-5; D ambiguous. The germline V and J ends were trimmed by 6 bases and 6 bases, with 15 bases remaining between them. Germline V CDR1 and CDR2: MNHEY, SVGAGI. The CDR3 spans 14 residues. The chain's CDR3 is CASSSHLQGQPQHF. The CDR3 DNA reads as TGTGCCAGCAGCTCCCACTTACAAGGTCAGCCCCAGCATTTT.

This chain uses TRBV6-6 with TRBJ2-2; D is undetermined. Germline CDR1 and CDR2: MNHNY and SVGAGI (reference sequence). V shed 4 bases and J shed 7 bases, with 10 bases lying between them. The CDR3 length is 13 residues. CDR3 amino acids: CASSFDPNGELFF. CDR3 nucleotides: TGTGCCAGCAGTTTCGATCCTAACGGGGAGCTGTTTTTT.

Of note for this clone: The CDR3 does not end in the conserved phenylalanine or tryptophan, so this is likely a read error. The J gene is TRBJ2-7, the V gene TRBV7-9; 7 positions match TRBD2. Trimming removed 0 bases from V and 1 base from J; junction bases left unmatched: 15. Germline lookup yields CDR1 SEHNR and CDR2 FQNEAQ (reference sequence). The CDR3 length is 19 residues. The CDR3, as DNA: TGTGCCAGCAGCTTAGCGGTGAGAACGGGGGGACTGGGGTCCTACGAGCAGTACCTC. Its translation is CASSLAVRTGGLGSYEQYL.

In nucleotides, the CDR3 is TGCGCCAGCAGCTTGCCGCTAACCGGGGAGCTGTTTTTT. Amino acid sequence: CASSLPLTGELFF. The chain links TRBV5-1 to TRBJ2-2, with D hard to call. The CDR3 consists of 13 residues. Germline assignment: CDR1 SGHRS and CDR2 YFSETQ. Trimming stripped 1 base from V and 5 bases from J, with 6 bases between.

The J gene is TRBJ2-1, the V gene TRBV30, with unresolved D. Between the trimmed V and J ends, which lost 3 bases and 4 bases, there was a span of 13 bases. In germline, CDR1 is GTSNPN, CDR2 SVGIG (reference sequence). The CDR3 length is 14 residues. The CDR3 DNA reads TGTGCCTGGAGGGCCGGGTGGGCTTACAATGAGCAGTTCTTC. This codes for CAWRAGWAYNEQFF.

The chain uses TRBV7-2 and TRBJ2-2, with D tentatively TRBD1 or TRBD2 (5 bases each). Germline V gene lookup returns CDR1 SGHTA and CDR2 FQGNSA. This CDR3 contains 15 residues. V shed 1 base and J shed 7 bases, with 13 bases lying between them. The CDR3 nucleotides read TGTGCCAGCAGCTTAGTTATGGGGGTTGGCGGGGAGCTGTTTTTT. Translation: CASSLVMGVGGELFF.

This clone has only a few counts. The V gene is TRBV7-6, the J gene TRBJ2-7; D unclear. V was trimmed by 2 bases and J by 6 bases, leaving 11 bases between them. Germline CDR1 reads SGHVS; CDR2 reads FNYEAQ. The CDR3 is 13 residues long. The CDR3 is CASSLFGHSEQYF. Written as DNA, the CDR3 is TGTGCCAGCAGCTTATTCGGTCATTCCGAGCAGTACTTC.

The CDR3 nucleotides are TGTGCCAGCAGCCCCTCCCGGACTAGCGGGACCGACGAGCAGTACTTC. As protein: CASSPSRTSGTDEQYF. J is TRBJ2-7 and V is TRBV9, with TRBD2 identical over 12 bases. Germline assignment: CDR1 SGDLS and CDR2 YYNGEE. The V segment lost 4 bases and the J segment 5 bases; nucleotides outside the gene matches: 10. There are 16 residues in the CDR3.

The chain carries TRBV9 and TRBJ2-1, with 7 bases identical to TRBD1. Looked up from germline, CDR1 is SGDLS and CDR2 is YYNGEE. The CDR3 is 16 amino acids. V shed 4 bases and J 0 bases; nucleotides not matched to a gene: 7. CDR3 sequence (DNA): TGTGCCAGCAGCCCGCGACAGGGCCGCTCCTACAATGAGCAGTTCTTC. Its translation: CASSPRQGRSYNEQFF.

V usage is TRBV28 and J usage is TRBJ1-4; D possibly corresponds to TRBD1 (6 bases). The V and J ends lost 8 bases and 7 bases respectively, with 14 bases between them. Germline V CDR1 and CDR2: MDHEN, SYDVKM. This CDR3 is built from 13 residues. CDR3 amino acids: CASSQGPAEKLFF. CDR3 DNA sequence: TGTGCCAGCTCCCAGGGGCCAGCTGAAAAACTGTTTTTT.

The chain links TRBV5-1 to TRBJ2-5; D gene unclear. This CDR3 region has 13 residues. Trimming cost V 1 base and J 2 bases, with 6 bases left between them. Germline V lookup: CDR1 SGHRS, CDR2 YFSETQ. CDR3 coding DNA: TGCGCCAGCAGCTTGACTCATCAAGAGACCCAGTACTTC. Protein product: CASSLTHQETQYF.

With regard to this clone: It differs at one base from a far larger clone, so likely a read error. CDR3 bases: TGTGCCAGCAGCAAGGGGATTAACACTGAAGCTTTCTTT. Translated: CASSKGINTEAFF. The V gene is TRBV9, the J gene TRBJ1-1, with TRBD1 as a possible D gene (5 bases). V lost 4 bases to trimming and J lost 2 bases, with 9 bases between them. Per germline, CDR1 SGDLS and CDR2 YYNGEE. This CDR3 has 13 amino acids.

In DNA, the CDR3 is TGTGCCAGTAAGGAGGGGCGCCGTGAAAAACTGTTTTTT. It encodes CASKEGRREKLFF. This chain links TRBV19 with TRBJ1-4; weak D call: TRBD1 (5 bases). The CDR3 is 13 amino acids. Trimming took off 7 bases at V and 7 bases at J, with 13 bases between the two ends. CDR1 and CDR2 from the germline V gene are LNHDA and SQIVND (reference sequence).

Only a few counts were recorded for this clone. V and J are TRBV30 and TRBJ2-6; TRBD1 matches at 7 bases. CDR3 length: 15 residues. V dropped 0 bases and J dropped 4; count of bases not matched to a gene: 3. In germline, CDR1 is GTSNPN, CDR2 SVGIG (reference sequence). The CDR3 is CAWSVTGAGANVLTF. CDR3 sequence (DNA): TGTGCCTGGAGTGTAACAGGGGCCGGGGCCAACGTCCTGACTTTC.

The chain couples TRBV11-3 to TRBJ2-1; 9 bases map to TRBD1. Germline trimming cut 5 bases from V and 8 bases from J; bases unmatched to any gene: 4. The CDR3 has 13 residues. Germline V gene sequence: CDR1 SGHNT, CDR2 YENEEA. This CDR3 is CASSARDRDEQFF. For the CDR3, the DNA is TGTGCCAGCAGCGCCCGGGACAGGGATGAGCAGTTCTTC. The entire variable domain, with the rest obtained from reference TRBV11-3 and TRBJ2-1, is as follows: EAGVVQSPRYKIIEKKQPVAFWCNPISGHNTLYWYLQNLGQGPELLIRYENEEAVDDSQLPKDRFSAERLKGVDSTLKIQPAELGDSAVYLCASSARDRDEQFFGPGTRLTVL.

The chain joins TRBV30 to TRBJ2-3, with 7 bases that match TRBD2. The V and J ends lost 4 bases and 7 bases, in that order; junction bases with no gene match: 14. This CDR3 region has 15 residues. Germline loops: CDR1 GTSNPN, CDR2 SVGIG (reference sequence). CDR3 protein: CAWTLGGRAVNTQYF. The CDR3 bases are TGTGCCTGGACCCTGGGGGGGAGGGCCGTGAATACGCAGTATTTT.